These T cell receptor beta chains were read from a single sample in a study of vaccination and CD4 T cells after COVID-19. Using its own MiXCR run on the PCR reads, TCRdb lists one record per CDR3 protein. This repertoire shows more than 20,000 distinct CDR3 sequences, under 65% found once; its top ten account for around 1.1%. Specimen: CD4+ T cells from blood, collected before SARS-CoV-2 vaccination. The receptors were sampled from a human donor who had recovered from COVID-19. Each CDR3 is given with its conserved first and last residue. The order of the fields is V gene, J gene, clone size, D gene, CDR3 protein, CDR3 DNA. D genes are given only for firm matches. A row's size may be missing; if present it is once, few, many or a size class.

v_call: TRBV10-3
j_call: TRBJ2-1
clone_size: .
d_call: TRBD2
cdr3_aa: CAIRGDYRYNEQFF
cdr3_nt: TGTGCCATCAGAGGGGACTACAGATACAATGAGCAGTTCTTC

v_call: TRBV20-1
j_call: TRBJ1-1
clone_size: few
d_call: TRBD1
cdr3_aa: CRAKRTGRTEAFF
cdr3_nt: TGCAGGGCAAAAAGGACAGGGAGGACTGAAGCTTTCTTT

v_call: TRBV20-1
j_call: TRBJ1-1
clone_size: .
d_call: TRBD1
cdr3_aa: CSARARTGGNTEAFF
cdr3_nt: TGCAGTGCTAGAGCCAGGACAGGGGGAAACACTGAAGCTTTCTTT

v_call: TRBV7-2
j_call: TRBJ2-5
clone_size: few
d_call: TRBD1
cdr3_aa: CASSFGTGRGQETQYF
cdr3_nt: TGTGCCAGCAGCTTTGGGACAGGGCGGGGGCAAGAGACCCAGTACTTC

v_call: TRBV6-2/TRBV6-3
j_call: TRBJ1-2
clone_size: few
d_call: TRBD1
cdr3_aa: CASSDRARGYTF
cdr3_nt: TGTGCCAGCAGCGACAGGGCGAGAGGCTACACCTTC

v_call: TRBV6-1
j_call: TRBJ2-7
clone_size: .
d_call: TRBD2
cdr3_aa: CASILAGGYEQYF
cdr3_nt: TGTGCCAGCATCCTAGCGGGAGGCTACGAGCAGTACTTC

v_call: TRBV6-2/TRBV6-3
j_call: TRBJ2-3
clone_size: .
d_call: .
cdr3_aa: CAVMRGTDTQYF
cdr3_nt: TGTGCCGTTATGAGGGGCACAGATACGCAGTATTTT

v_call: TRBV20-1
j_call: TRBJ2-5
clone_size: few
d_call: .
cdr3_aa: CSARPPGKETQYF
cdr3_nt: TGCAGTGCTAGGCCCCCAGGGAAAGAGACCCAGTACTTC

v_call: TRBV2
j_call: TRBJ2-7
clone_size: .
d_call: .
cdr3_aa: CASSTAPGYEQYF
cdr3_nt: TGTGCCAGCAGCACGGCCCCCGGCTACGAGCAGTACTTC

v_call: TRBV20-1
j_call: TRBJ2-1
clone_size: few
d_call: TRBD2
cdr3_aa: CSAVHSGSPYNEQFF
cdr3_nt: TGCAGTGCTGTTCATAGCGGGAGCCCCTACAATGAGCAGTTCTTC

v_call: TRBV20-1
j_call: TRBJ1-5
clone_size: .
d_call: TRBD1
cdr3_aa: CSAQGQGNQPQHF
cdr3_nt: TGCAGTGCTCAAGGACAGGGCAATCAGCCCCAGCATTTT

v_call: TRBV5-1
j_call: TRBJ2-7
clone_size: .
d_call: TRBD2
cdr3_aa: CASSWGLAGNTYEQYF
cdr3_nt: TGCGCCAGCAGCTGGGGACTAGCGGGAAACACTTACGAGCAGTACTTC

v_call: TRBV6-1
j_call: TRBJ1-5
clone_size: few
d_call: TRBD1
cdr3_aa: CASSADRDDQPQHF
cdr3_nt: TGTGCCAGCAGCGCGGACAGGGATGATCAGCCCCAGCATTTT

v_call: TRBV7-9
j_call: TRBJ2-5
clone_size: few
d_call: .
cdr3_aa: CASSELRQETQYF
cdr3_nt: TGTGCCAGCTCAGAGCTTCGCCAAGAGACCCAGTACTTC

v_call: TRBV5-4
j_call: TRBJ1-2
clone_size: .
d_call: .
cdr3_aa: CASTLGGTINYGYTF
cdr3_nt: TGTGCCAGCACCCTAGGAGGGACGATCAACTATGGCTACACCTTC

v_call: TRBV6-1
j_call: TRBJ2-2
clone_size: .
d_call: TRBD2
cdr3_aa: CASSGLAGGHTGELFF
cdr3_nt: TGTGCCAGCAGTGGACTAGCGGGAGGGCACACCGGGGAGCTGTTTTTT

v_call: TRBV10-3
j_call: TRBJ2-5
clone_size: once
d_call: .
cdr3_aa: CAISESATSRIQYF
cdr3_nt: TGTGCCATCAGTGAGTCAGCGACTAGTAGGATCCAGTACTTC

v_call: TRBV6-1
j_call: TRBJ2-7
clone_size: .
d_call: .
cdr3_aa: CASSALYEQYF
cdr3_nt: TGTGCCAGCAGTGCCTTGTACGAGCAGTACTTC

v_call: TRBV20-1
j_call: TRBJ2-7
clone_size: .
d_call: TRBD2
cdr3_aa: CSVQRESYEQYF
cdr3_nt: TGCAGTGTCCAGCGGGAATCCTACGAGCAGTACTTC

v_call: TRBV6-5
j_call: TRBJ2-1
clone_size: once
d_call: TRBD2
cdr3_aa: CASSYSGLEGGEQFF
cdr3_nt: TGTGCCAGCAGTTACTCGGGACTAGAGGGGGGTGAGCAGTTCTTC

v_call: TRBV24-1
j_call: TRBJ2-3
clone_size: few
d_call: TRBD2
cdr3_aa: CATSDSGTSGRDDTQYF
cdr3_nt: TGTGCCACCAGTGATTCGGGGACTAGCGGGAGGGACGATACGCAGTATTTT

v_call: TRBV7-2
j_call: TRBJ2-7
clone_size: .
d_call: TRBD2
cdr3_aa: CASSLISGSYTYEQYF
cdr3_nt: TGTGCCAGCAGCCTGATAAGCGGGAGTTATACCTACGAGCAGTACTTC

v_call: TRBV5-1
j_call: TRBJ2-3
clone_size: .
d_call: TRBD2
cdr3_aa: CASESGDDTDTQYF
cdr3_nt: TGCGCCAGCGAAAGCGGGGACGACACAGATACGCAGTATTTT

v_call: TRBV21-1
j_call: TRBJ2-7
clone_size: .
d_call: .
cdr3_aa: CASSKFLAVSSYEQYF
cdr3_nt: TGTGCCAGCAGCAAATTCCTAGCGGTTTCCTCCTACGAGCAGTACTTC

v_call: TRBV10-3
j_call: TRBJ1-3
clone_size: once
d_call: .
cdr3_aa: CAIGPYLFGNTIYF
cdr3_nt: TGTGCCATAGGACCGTATCTCTTTGGAAACACCATATATTTT

v_call: TRBV20-1
j_call: TRBJ2-5
clone_size: .
d_call: .
cdr3_aa: CSARGGGMRETQYF
cdr3_nt: TGCAGTGCCCGCGGAGGGGGGATGAGGGAGACCCAGTACTTC